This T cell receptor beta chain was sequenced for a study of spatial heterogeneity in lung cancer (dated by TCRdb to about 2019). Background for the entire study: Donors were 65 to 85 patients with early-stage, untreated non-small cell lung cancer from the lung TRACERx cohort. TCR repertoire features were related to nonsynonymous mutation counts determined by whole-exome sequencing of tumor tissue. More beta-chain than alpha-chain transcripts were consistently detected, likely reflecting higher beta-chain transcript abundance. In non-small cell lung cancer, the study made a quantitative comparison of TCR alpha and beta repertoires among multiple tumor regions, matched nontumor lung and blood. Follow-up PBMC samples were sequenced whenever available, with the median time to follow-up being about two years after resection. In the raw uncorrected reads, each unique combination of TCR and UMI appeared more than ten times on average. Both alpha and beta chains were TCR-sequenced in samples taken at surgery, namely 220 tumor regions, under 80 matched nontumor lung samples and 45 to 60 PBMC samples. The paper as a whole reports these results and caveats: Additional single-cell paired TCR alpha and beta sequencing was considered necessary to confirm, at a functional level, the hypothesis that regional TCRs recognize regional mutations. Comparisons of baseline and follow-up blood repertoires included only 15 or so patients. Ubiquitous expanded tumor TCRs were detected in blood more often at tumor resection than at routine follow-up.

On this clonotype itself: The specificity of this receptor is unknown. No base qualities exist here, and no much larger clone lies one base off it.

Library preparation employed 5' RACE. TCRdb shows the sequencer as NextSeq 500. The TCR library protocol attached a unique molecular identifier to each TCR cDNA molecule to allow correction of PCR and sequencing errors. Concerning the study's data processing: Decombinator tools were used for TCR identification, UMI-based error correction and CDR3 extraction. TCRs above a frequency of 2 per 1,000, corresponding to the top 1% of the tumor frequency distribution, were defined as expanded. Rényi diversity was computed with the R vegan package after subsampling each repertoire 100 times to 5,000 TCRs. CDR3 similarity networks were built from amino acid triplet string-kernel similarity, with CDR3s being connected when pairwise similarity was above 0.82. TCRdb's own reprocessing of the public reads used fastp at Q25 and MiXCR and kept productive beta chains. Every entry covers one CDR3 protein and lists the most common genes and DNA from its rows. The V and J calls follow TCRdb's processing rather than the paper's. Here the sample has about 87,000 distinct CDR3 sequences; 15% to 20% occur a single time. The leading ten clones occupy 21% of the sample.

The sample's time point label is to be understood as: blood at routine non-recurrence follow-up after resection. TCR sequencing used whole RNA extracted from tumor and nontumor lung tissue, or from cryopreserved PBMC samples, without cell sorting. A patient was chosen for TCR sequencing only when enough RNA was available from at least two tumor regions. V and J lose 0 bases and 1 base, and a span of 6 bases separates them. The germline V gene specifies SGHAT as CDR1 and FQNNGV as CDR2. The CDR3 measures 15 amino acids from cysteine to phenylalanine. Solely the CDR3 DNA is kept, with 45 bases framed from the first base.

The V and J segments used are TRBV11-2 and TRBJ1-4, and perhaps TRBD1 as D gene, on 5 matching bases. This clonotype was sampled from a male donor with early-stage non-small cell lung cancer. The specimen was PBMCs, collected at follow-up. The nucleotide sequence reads TGTGCCAGCAGCTTAGATGGGGGAACTAATGAAAAACTGTTTTTT. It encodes CASSLDGGTNEKLFF.